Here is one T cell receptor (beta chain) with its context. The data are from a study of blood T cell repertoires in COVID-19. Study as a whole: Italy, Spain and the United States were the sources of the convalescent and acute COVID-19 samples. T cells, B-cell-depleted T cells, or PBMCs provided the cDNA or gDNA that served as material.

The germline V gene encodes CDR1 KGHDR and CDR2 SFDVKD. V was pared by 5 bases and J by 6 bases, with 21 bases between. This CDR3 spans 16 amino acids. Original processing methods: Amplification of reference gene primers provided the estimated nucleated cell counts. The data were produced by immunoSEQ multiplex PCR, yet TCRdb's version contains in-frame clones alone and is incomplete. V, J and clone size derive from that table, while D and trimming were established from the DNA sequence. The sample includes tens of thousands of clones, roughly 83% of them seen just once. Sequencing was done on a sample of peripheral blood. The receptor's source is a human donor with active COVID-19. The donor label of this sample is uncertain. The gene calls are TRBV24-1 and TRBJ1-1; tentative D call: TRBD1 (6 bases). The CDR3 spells CATSASHRGGQAEAFF. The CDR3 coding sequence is TGTGCCACCAGTGCTTCTCACCGGGGGGGGCAAGCTGAAGCTTTCTTT.